This passage covers 32 T cell receptor beta chains from one sample sequenced in a study of OX40 agonist ivuxolimab in advanced cancers. Using immunoSEQ multiplex PCR, the repertoire was profiled, and TCRdb retains in-frame clones only, with some absent. In the table there are about 38,000 clones, around 80% of which are singletons. Sequenced material: CD4+ or CD8+ T cells sorted from blood, taken in a trial of the OX40 agonist ivuxolimab. The source is an adult with an advanced solid tumor such as melanoma, head and neck, liver or kidney cancer.

V is TRBV5-1 and J is TRBJ2-3; tentative D call: TRBD1 (6 bases). Trimming stripped 7 bases from V and 0 bases from J, with 12 bases between. In germline, CDR1 is SGHRS, CDR2 YFSETQ. The CDR3 has 14 residues. The CDR3 reads CASHDQGSTDTQYF. The CDR3 DNA reads as TGCGCCAGCCATGATCAGGGGAGCACAGATACGCAGTATTTT.

The rearrangement links TRBV5-1 to TRBJ2-3, with a tentative D call TRBD2 (6 bases). CDR1 is SGHRS, CDR2 YFSETQ, per germline. V shed 1 base and J shed 2 bases, with 14 bases lying between them. The CDR3 extends over 16 amino acids. CDR3 amino acids: CASSLRGLDNTDTQYF. In DNA, the CDR3 is TGCGCCAGCAGCTTGAGGGGACTGGACAACACAGATACGCAGTATTTT.

This clone was detected a few times. This chain joins TRBV28 and TRBJ1-5, with 8 positions matching TRBD1. Germline V gene data show CDR1 as MDHEN and CDR2 as SYDVKM. V trimming: 3 bases; J trimming: 7 bases; junction bases outside the gene matches: 5. The CDR3 has 14 amino acids. The CDR3 here is CASSLTGVRQPQHF. The DNA of the CDR3 is TGTGCCAGCAGTTTGACAGGGGTGCGGCAGCCCCAGCATTTT.

This clone has just a few counts. The J gene is TRBJ1-2, the V gene TRBV25-1, with a possible D match to TRBD1 (5 bases). Germline assignment: CDR1 MGHDK and CDR2 SYGVNS. Trimming shortened V by 6 bases and J by 3 bases, and 14 bases separated the two germline ends. The CDR3 has 14 amino acids. CDR3 sequence: CASSAGTDHYGYTF. The CDR3 bases are TGTGCCAGCAGCGCCGGGACCGACCACTATGGCTACACCTTC.

This chain links TRBV5-4 with TRBJ2-2; D is possibly TRBD1 (5 bases). The germline V and J ends were trimmed by 6 bases and 0 bases, with 12 bases remaining between them. CDR1 and CDR2 (germline): SGHNT, YYREEE (reference sequence). CDR3 length: 15 amino acids. CDR3 DNA: TGTGCCAGCAACCACCAGGGCCCGAACACCGGGGAGCTGTTTTTT. As protein: CASNHQGPNTGELFF. Filled out from reference TRBV5-4 and TRBJ2-2, the complete variable domain reads ETGVTQSPTHLIKTRGQQVTLRCSSQSGHNTVSWYQQALGQGPQFIFQYYREEENGRGNFPPRFSGLQFPNYSSELNVNALELDDSALYLCASNHQGPNTGELFFGEGSRLTVL.

CDR3: CASSQDRDSPLHF. CDR3 coding DNA: TGTGCCAGCTCACAAGACAGGGATTCACCCCTCCACTTT. The rearrangement joins TRBV18 to TRBJ1-6, with 7 bases aligning to TRBD1. The J segment lost 8 bases and the V segment lost 4 bases, leaving 2 bases of the junction unmatched. The CDR3 totals 13 residues. Germline lookup yields CDR1 KGHSH and CDR2 LQKENI.

This rearrangement joins TRBV7-9 to TRBJ1-4; D unresolved. The V end was cut by 1 base, the J end by 5 bases, with 8 bases between. The germline CDR1 and CDR2 sequences are SEHNR and FQNEAQ (reference sequence). This CDR3 has 14 amino acids. The CDR3 DNA is TGTGCCAGCAGCTTAGGGCAGGACAATGAAAAACTGTTTTTT. Its protein is CASSLGQDNEKLFF.

This clone was seen only once. The V gene is TRBV2, the J gene TRBJ2-7, with D perhaps matching TRBD1 (6 bases). The germline gives CDR1 SNHLY, CDR2 FYNNEI. V was shortened by 5 bases and J by 1 base, with 15 bases between the two germline ends. The CDR3 consists of 15 residues. The chain's CDR3 is CASSRLGDTSYEQYF. The CDR3 nucleotides are TGTGCCAGCAGTCGCCTAGGGGACACATCCTACGAGCAGTACTTC.

The chain joins TRBV19 to TRBJ1-2; D might be TRBD1 (5 bases). CDR3 size: 15 residues. V lost 8 bases to trimming and J lost 3 bases, with 19 bases between them. Looked up from germline, CDR1 is LNHDA and CDR2 is SQIVND (reference sequence). CDR3 DNA: TGTGCCAGTCTAGACAGCGCGCTTCGCTACTATGGCTACACCTTC. Amino acids: CASLDSALRYYGYTF.

The genes are TRBV5-1 and TRBJ2-7, with TRBD1 matching over 8 bases. V shed 1 base, J shed 2 bases, and the junction held 2 bases outside the gene matches. The CDR3 loop spans 14 amino acids. Germline loops: CDR1 SGHRS, CDR2 YFSETQ. CDR3 region: CASSLTGGTYEQYF. CDR3 nucleotides: TGCGCCAGCAGCTTGACAGGGGGTACCTACGAGCAGTACTTC.

This chain joins TRBV19 and TRBJ2-4; D ambiguous. Germline V gene data show CDR1 as LNHDA and CDR2 as SQIVND (reference sequence). V lost 4 bases and J lost 0, with 13 bases in between. This CDR3 contains 16 residues. The CDR3 DNA reads TGTGCCAGTAGTACAGGAAGGGTCGCAGCCAAAAACATTCAGTACTTC. Encoded protein: CASSTGRVAAKNIQYF.

V and J are TRBV30 and TRBJ2-7; a weak D match, TRBD2 (6 bases). V was clipped by 2 bases and J by 2 bases, with 10 bases between them. This CDR3 contains 13 residues. Germline V gene sequence: CDR1 GTSNPN, CDR2 SVGIG (reference sequence). The CDR3 loop is CAWSRGLTYEQYF. CDR3 DNA: TGTGCCTGGAGTCGGGGACTTACCTACGAGCAGTACTTC.

This rearrangement joins TRBV11-2 to TRBJ2-3; 9 bases agree with TRBD2. This CDR3 spans 19 amino acids. V trimming: 4 bases; J trimming: 2 bases; junction bases outside the gene matches: 16. The germline gives CDR1 SGHAT, CDR2 FQNNGV. The CDR3 sequence: CASSSVARRGGNHTDTQYF. CDR3 coding DNA: TGTGCCAGCAGCTCGGTGGCGAGGCGGGGGGGAAACCACACAGATACGCAGTATTTT.

The V call is TRBV2, the J call TRBJ2-1; D gene uncertain. Trimming removed 7 bases at V and 8 bases at J, with 9 bases between. The CDR3 totals 11 residues. Germline-derived CDR1 and CDR2 are SNHLY and FYNNEI. The chain's CDR3 is CASMAMDEQFF. DNA of the CDR3: TGTGCCAGCATGGCGATGGATGAGCAGTTCTTC. Full variable domain (missing parts from reference TRBV2 and TRBJ2-1): EPEVTQTPSHQVTQMGQEVILRCVPISNHLYFYWYRQILGQKVEFLVSFYNNEISEKSEIFDDQFSVERPDGSNFTLKIRSTKLEDSAMYFCASMAMDEQFFGPGTRLTVL.

The V call is TRBV28, the J call TRBJ1-1; D unresolved. V lost 6 bases and J lost 5, with 19 bases in between. Looked up from germline, CDR1 is MDHEN and CDR2 is SYDVKM. The CDR3 contains 15 residues. The CDR3 region has the DNA TGTGCCAGCAGGGGTGACACGCCTAGGTGGACTGAAGCTTTCTTT. This codes for CASRGDTPRWTEAFF.

This chain links TRBV5-1 with TRBJ2-7; the match to TRBD2 covers 11 bases. This CDR3 is 15 amino acids long. With V trimmed by 3 bases and J by 1 base, 3 bases remained unmatched. CDR1 SGHRS and CDR2 YFSETQ come from the germline V gene. The CDR3 protein is CASSSLAGGSYEQYF. In DNA, the CDR3 is TGCGCCAGCAGCTCGCTAGCGGGAGGTTCCTACGAGCAGTACTTC.

The chain uses TRBV27 and TRBJ1-3; a possible D gene is TRBD1 (6 bases). The CDR3 is 19 amino acids. The germline CDR1 and CDR2 sequences are MNHEY and SMNVEV (reference sequence). With 1 base removed from V and 0 bases from J, the gap between germline ends came to 19 bases. The chain's CDR3 is CASSLYSRGRTLSGNTIYF. The CDR3 region has the DNA TGTGCCAGCAGTTTATATTCCAGGGGCCGAACGCTCTCTGGAAACACCATATATTTT.

The chain has TRBV6-6 and TRBJ2-3; D unclear. There are 12 residues in the CDR3. V lost 7 bases and J lost 5, with 10 bases in between. Per the germline V gene, CDR1 is MNHNY and CDR2 is SVGAGI (reference sequence). The CDR3 bases are TGTGCCAGCACCCACAGTGAAGATACGCAGTATTTT. It is translated as CASTHSEDTQYF.

The chain joins TRBV2 to TRBJ2-5; D not certain. This CDR3 contains 12 residues. The germline gives CDR1 SNHLY, CDR2 FYNNEI. V shed 7 bases and J shed 7 bases, with 13 bases lying between them. CDR3 amino acids: CASMQNYVTQYF. In nucleotides, the CDR3 is TGTGCCAGCATGCAGAACTATGTGACCCAGTACTTC.

This chain uses TRBV4-1 with TRBJ2-5, with a weak D call TRBD1 (6 bases). Germline V gives CDR1 MGHRA, CDR2 YSYEKL. Between the trimmed V and J ends, which lost 1 base and 4 bases, there was a span of 13 bases. The CDR3 sequence is 15 residues long. CDR3 coding DNA: TGCGCCAGCAGCCAAGGCACAGGGTTGCGAGAGACCCAGTACTTC. Translating it yields CASSQGTGLRETQYF.

The rearrangement links TRBV5-6 to TRBJ1-6; perhaps TRBD1 as D (6 bases). The germline V and J ends were trimmed by 2 bases and 7 bases, with 19 bases remaining between them. This CDR3 contains 17 residues. Germline loops: CDR1 SGHDT, CDR2 YYEEEE. DNA for the CDR3: TGTGCCAGCAGCTTCCGGGGGGCCCAAAGGGGGAATTCACCCCTCCACTTT. Protein: CASSFRGAQRGNSPLHF. Using reference TRBV5-6 and TRBJ1-6 for the parts outside the CDR3, the full variable domain is DAGVTQSPTHLIKTRGQQVTLRCSPKSGHDTVSWYQQALGQGPQFIFQYYEEEERQRGNFPDRFSGHQFPNYSSELNVNALLLGDSALYLCASSFRGAQRGNSPLHFGNGTRLTVT.

The chain carries TRBV6-1 and TRBJ2-2; 11 bases match TRBD2. V shed 4 bases and J 4 bases; nucleotides not matched to a gene: 2. The CDR3 has 15 residues. Germline V gives CDR1 MNHNS, CDR2 SASEGT. The CDR3 spells CASSATSGITGELFF. The CDR3 bases are TGTGCCAGCAGTGCGACTAGCGGGATCACCGGGGAGCTGTTTTTT.

The V call is TRBV5-4, the J call TRBJ2-3; tentatively, D is TRBD1 (5 bases). Per germline, CDR1 SGHNT and CDR2 YYREEE (reference sequence). This CDR3 is built from 15 residues. V dropped 3 bases and J dropped 2 bases, with 13 bases sitting between them. The CDR3 DNA sequence: TGTGCCAGCAGCTCGGCTCACAGGAACACAGATACGCAGTATTTT. Its translation is CASSSAHRNTDTQYF.

V usage is TRBV21-1 and J usage is TRBJ1-2. TRBV21-1 is recorded as a pseudogene. This CDR3 spans 15 amino acids. CDR3 DNA sequence: TGTGCCAGCAGCAAAGCCCGGACTTTCCTCTATGGCTACACCTTC. Protein: CASSKARTFLYGYTF.

The chain combines TRBV28 with TRBJ1-4, with D possibly matching TRBD1 (6 bases). The length of the CDR3 is 16 residues. Germline CDR1 and CDR2: MDHEN and SYDVKM. Between the trimmed V and J ends, which lost 6 bases and 0 bases, there was a span of 14 bases. CDR3 nucleotide sequence: TGTGCCAGCAGGACGATACGGACAGCAACTAATGAAAAACTGTTTTTT. Residues: CASRTIRTATNEKLFF.

This clone was seen a few times. For the CDR3, the DNA is TGTGCCAGCAGCTTGACACAGGGCGCCGGCGAAGCTTTCTTT. Its translation: CASSLTQGAGEAFF. The chain has TRBV6-4 and TRBJ1-1, with TRBD1 as a possible D gene (6 bases). The germline CDR1 and CDR2 sequences are MRHNA and SNTAGT. Trimming removed 6 bases at V and 8 bases at J, with 19 bases between. This CDR3 has 14 amino acids.

This CDR3 reads CASSESTGETQYF. CDR3 DNA sequence: TGCGCCAGCAGTGAGTCGACGGGCGAGACCCAGTACTTC. The gene calls are TRBV10-2 and TRBJ2-5; D unresolved. Germline assignment: CDR1 WSHSY and CDR2 SAAADI. The ends were cut back, 0 bases at V and 5 bases at J, with 7 bases in the middle. The length of the CDR3 is 13 residues.

The chain couples TRBV7-6 to TRBJ2-2; tentative D call: TRBD2 (6 bases). V gave up 5 bases and J gave up 7 bases, with 14 bases separating them. This CDR3 has 14 amino acids. The germline CDR1 and CDR2 sequences are SGHVS and FNYEAQ. The DNA of the CDR3 is TGTGCCAGCAGCGGCGGACTACTTATCGGGGAGCTGTTTTTT. The encoded protein is CASSGGLLIGELFF.

The gene calls are TRBV5-4 and TRBJ1-1, with 9 bases matching TRBD1. The CDR3 has 15 amino acids. In germline, CDR1 is SGHNT, CDR2 YYREEE (reference sequence). V lost 0 bases, J lost 6 bases, and 6 bases stayed unmatched. CDR3 coding DNA: TGTGCCAGCAGCTTGGAACAGGGGGCAGGCGCTGAAGCTTTCTTT. Translated, it gives CASSLEQGAGAEAFF.

This clone was detected a few times. The rearrangement joins TRBV6-6 to TRBJ2-2; D remains unclear. CDR1 is MNHNY and CDR2 is SVGAGI in the germline V gene (reference sequence). The V gene lost 4 bases and the J gene lost 1 base, with 7 bases spanning the gap. There are 14 residues in the CDR3. The CDR3 loop is CASSSRWNTGELFF. CDR3 DNA: TGTGCCAGCAGTTCAAGATGGAACACCGGGGAGCTGTTTTTT.

The gene calls are TRBV5-5 and TRBJ1-3; possibly TRBD1 for D (5 bases). Germline V gene sequence: CDR1 SGHKS, CDR2 YYEKEE (reference sequence). Trimming cost V 4 bases and J 2 bases, with 16 bases left between them. This CDR3 comprises 16 residues. Here the CDR3 reads CASSLTQGRAGNTIYF. CDR3 DNA sequence: TGTGCCAGCAGCCTCACCCAGGGTAGGGCTGGAAACACCATATATTTT.

This clone showed up just once. The rearrangement uses TRBV15 and TRBJ2-7; no definite D call. The germline gives CDR1 LNHNV, CDR2 YYDKDF (reference sequence). The CDR3 covers 15 residues. V lost 0 bases to trimming and J lost 0 bases, with 9 bases between them. CDR3 DNA sequence: TGTGCCACCAGCAGAGAACCGGGCCTCTCCTACGAGCAGTACTTC. Its translation is CATSREPGLSYEQYF.